Below, 7 T cell receptor beta chains from the same sample are listed, as sequenced in a study of shared clonotypes between healthy human individuals. Libraries were prepared by immunoSEQ multiplex PCR; TCRdb keeps only in-frame clonotypes and omits some of them. Found here are 1 million to 1.3 million clones, around 78% of them singletons; the top ten hold 0.6% to 0.75%. The sample comprised memory CD4+ T cells from PBMCs. As to subset: CD45RA-negative fraction. The receptors were gathered from a man aged 18 to 29 in good health. Some clones in this sample may be carry-over from other donors' samples.

About this clone itself: Compared with germline, one end of the junction differs, possibly owing to a read error. This chain links TRBV5-1 with TRBJ2-1, with TRBD2 identical over 16 bases. The germline CDR1 and CDR2 sequences are SGHRS and YFSETQ. CDR3 size: 18 residues. The CDR3 coding sequence is TGCGCCAGCAGCTCCGGGACTAGCGGGAGGGGCTCCGACAATGAGCAGTTCTTC. Translating gives CASSSGTSGRGSDNEQFF.

V and J are TRBV7-9 and TRBJ2-7; D possibly corresponds to TRBD2 (6 bases). Germline CDR1 SEHNR, CDR2 FQNEAQ (reference sequence). The V end was cut by 4 bases, the J end by 5 bases, with 12 bases between. The CDR3 sequence is 13 residues long. The DNA for the CDR3 is TGTGCCAGCAGCTGGAGGGAATCCGACGAGCAGTACTTC. Translated, it gives CASSWRESDEQYF.

Concerning this clone itself: Other nucleotide sequences from this sample produce the same CDR3. The chain uses TRBV5-1 and TRBJ1-2, with TRBD1 matching over 7 bases. The CDR3 is made up of 15 amino acids. Germline V gene data show CDR1 as SGHRS and CDR2 as YFSETQ. With V trimmed by 0 bases and J by 2 bases, 4 bases remained unmatched. The CDR3 sequence is CASSLGGTANYGYTF. For the CDR3, the DNA is TGCGCCAGCAGCTTGGGGGGGACAGCAAACTATGGCTACACCTTC.

This clone was detected only a few times. The J gene is TRBJ2-1, the V gene TRBV18, with D maybe TRBD2 (6 bases). In germline, CDR1 is KGHSH, CDR2 LQKENI. V was clipped by 3 bases and J by 8 bases, with 14 bases between them. The CDR3 spans 14 residues. CDR3 loop: CASSPRRGGDEQFF. CDR3 DNA: TGTGCCAGCTCACCGCGGAGGGGCGGCGATGAGCAGTTCTTC.

This clone was seen ten or more times. This chain links TRBV2 with TRBJ1-1; D remains unclear. The V gene's germline CDR1 is SNHLY and CDR2 FYNNEI. V was clipped by 6 bases and J by 0 bases, with 11 bases between them. The CDR3 sequence is 14 residues long. The DNA for the CDR3 is TGTGCCAGCAGCTCGAAACTGGTGAACACTGAAGCTTTCTTT. This translates into CASSSKLVNTEAFF. Full variable domain (rest looked up from reference TRBV2 and TRBJ1-1): EPEVTQTPSHQVTQMGQEVILRCVPISNHLYFYWYRQILGQKVEFLVSFYNNEISEKSEIFDDQFSVERPDGSNFTLKIRSTKLEDSAMYFCASSSKLVNTEAFFGQGTRLTVV.

This clone was detected only a few times. The chain uses TRBV29-1 and TRBJ2-1, with 8 bases that match TRBD2. The junction had 5 bases not matched to a gene; V was cut back by 7 bases and J by 9 bases. Per the germline V gene, CDR1 is SQVTM and CDR2 is ANQGSEA. The CDR3 spans 11 residues. CDR3 residues: CSAGRGGEQFF. CDR3 nucleotide sequence: TGCAGCGCCGGGAGGGGGGGTGAGCAGTTCTTC.

The rearrangement uses TRBV9 and TRBJ1-2; tentatively, D is TRBD1 (5 bases). The ends were cut back, 5 bases at V and 8 bases at J, with 22 bases in the middle. The V gene's germline CDR1 is SGDLS and CDR2 YYNGEE. The CDR3 contains 15 residues. CDR3 sequence reads: CASRPDLYRPDGYTF. The CDR3 nucleotides are TGTGCCAGCAGACCCGATCTTTACAGGCCAGACGGCTACACCTTC.